The clone carrying this TCR beta chain was counted once. Compared with germline, one end of the junction differs, possibly owing to a read error. TCRdb re-called the 5' RACE reads through MiXCR, storing one row per CDR3 protein. The table has 110,000 or so distinct CDR3 sequences, 7.2% seen once. The source of the sample is a study of T cells after yellow fever vaccination. The CDR3 contains 12 residues. The germline gives CDR1 SGHTA, CDR2 FQGNSA. The V call is TRBV7-2, the J call TRBJ1-5; D remains ambiguous. The sequence came from a man aged 18 to 35 who received the YFV17D yellow fever vaccine. The starting material was CD4+ T cells sorted from PBMCs, obtained 35 to 50 days after the first yellow fever vaccination. Here the CDR3 reads CARSSNKQPQHF. DNA for the CDR3: TGTGCCCGCAGTTCTAATAAGCAGCCCCAGCATTTT.